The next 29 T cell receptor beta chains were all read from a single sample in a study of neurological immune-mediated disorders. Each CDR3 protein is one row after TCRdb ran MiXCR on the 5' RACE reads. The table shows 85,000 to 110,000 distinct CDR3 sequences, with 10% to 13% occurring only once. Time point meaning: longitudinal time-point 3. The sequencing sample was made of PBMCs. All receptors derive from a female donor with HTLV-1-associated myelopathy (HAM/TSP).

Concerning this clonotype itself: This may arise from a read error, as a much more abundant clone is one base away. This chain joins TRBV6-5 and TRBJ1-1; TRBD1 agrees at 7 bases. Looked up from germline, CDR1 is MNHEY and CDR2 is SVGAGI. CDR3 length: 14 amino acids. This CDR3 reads CSSSYRQGGNEAFF. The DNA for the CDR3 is TGTTCCAGCAGTTACAGACAGGGAGGTAATGAAGCTTTCTTT.

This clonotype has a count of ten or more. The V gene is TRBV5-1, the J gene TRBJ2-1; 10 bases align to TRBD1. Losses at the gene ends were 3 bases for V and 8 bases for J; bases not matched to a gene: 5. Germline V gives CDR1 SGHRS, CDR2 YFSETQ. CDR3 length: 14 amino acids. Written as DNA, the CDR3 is TGCGCCAGCAGCTCCTCCGGGACAGGGGATGAGCAGTTCTTC. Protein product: CASSSSGTGDEQFF.

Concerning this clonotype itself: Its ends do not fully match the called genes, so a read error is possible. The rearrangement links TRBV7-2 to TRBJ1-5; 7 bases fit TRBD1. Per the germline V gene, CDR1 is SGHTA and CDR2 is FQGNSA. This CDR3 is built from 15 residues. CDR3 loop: CSSSLAQGSVQPQHF. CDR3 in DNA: TGTTCCAGCAGCTTAGCACAGGGGTCGGTTCAGCCCCAGCATTTT.

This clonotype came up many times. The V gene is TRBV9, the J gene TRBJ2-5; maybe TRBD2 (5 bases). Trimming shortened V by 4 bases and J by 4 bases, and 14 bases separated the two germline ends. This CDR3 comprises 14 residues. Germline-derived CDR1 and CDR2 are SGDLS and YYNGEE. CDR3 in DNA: TGTGCCAGCAGCTCCCGACTACCCCCAGAGACCCAGTACTTC. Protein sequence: CASSSRLPPETQYF.

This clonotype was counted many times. This CDR3 is CASSLERNTEAFF. DNA of the CDR3: TGTGCCAGCAGCTTAGAGAGGAACACTGAAGCTTTCTTT. The chain links TRBV11-2 to TRBJ1-1; D not certain. This CDR3 is built from 13 residues. Trimming took 0 bases from V and 1 from J, leaving 3 bases between them. Looked up from germline, CDR1 is SGHAT and CDR2 is FQNNGV.

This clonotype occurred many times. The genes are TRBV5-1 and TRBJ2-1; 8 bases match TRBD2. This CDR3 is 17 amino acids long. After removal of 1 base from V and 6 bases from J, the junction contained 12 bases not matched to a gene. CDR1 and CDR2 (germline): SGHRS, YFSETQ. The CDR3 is CASSLRFTGGALNEQFF. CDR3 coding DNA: TGCGCCAGCAGCTTGAGATTCACGGGGGGGGCTCTCAATGAGCAGTTCTTC.

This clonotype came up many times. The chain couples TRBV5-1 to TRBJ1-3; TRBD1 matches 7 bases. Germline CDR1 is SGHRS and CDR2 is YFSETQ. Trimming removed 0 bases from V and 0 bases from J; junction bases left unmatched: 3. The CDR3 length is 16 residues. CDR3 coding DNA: TGCGCCAGCAGCTTGGGGGGACAGAGCTCTGGAAACACCATATATTTT. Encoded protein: CASSLGGQSSGNTIYF. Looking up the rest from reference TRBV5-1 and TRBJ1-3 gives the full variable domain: KAGVTQTPRYLIKTRGQQVTLSCSPISGHRSVSWYQQTPGQGLQFLFEYFSETQRNKGNFPGRFSGRQFSNSRSEMNVSTLELGDSALYLCASSLGGQSSGNTIYFGEGSWLTVV.

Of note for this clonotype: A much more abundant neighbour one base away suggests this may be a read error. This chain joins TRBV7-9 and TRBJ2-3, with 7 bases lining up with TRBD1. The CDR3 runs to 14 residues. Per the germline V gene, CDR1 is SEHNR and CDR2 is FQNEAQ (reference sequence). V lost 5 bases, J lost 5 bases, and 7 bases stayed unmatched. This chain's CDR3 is CASSLLTGVDTQYF. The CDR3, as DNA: TGTGCCAGCAGCCTTTTAACAGGGGTAGATACGCAGTATTTT.

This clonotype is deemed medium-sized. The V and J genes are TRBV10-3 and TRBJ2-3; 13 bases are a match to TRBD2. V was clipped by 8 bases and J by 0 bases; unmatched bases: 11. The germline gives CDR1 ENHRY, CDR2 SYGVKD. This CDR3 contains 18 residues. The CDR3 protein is CAIGRLAGGPGSTDTQYF. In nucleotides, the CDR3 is TGTGCCATCGGAAGACTAGCGGGGGGTCCCGGGAGCACAGATACGCAGTATTTT.

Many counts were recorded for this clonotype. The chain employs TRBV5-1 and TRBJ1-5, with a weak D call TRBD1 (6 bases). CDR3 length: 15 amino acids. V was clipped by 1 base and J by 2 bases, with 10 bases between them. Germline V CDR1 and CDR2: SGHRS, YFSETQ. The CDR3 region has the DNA TGCGCCAGCAGCTTGTCAGGGGCTGGCAATCAGCCCCAGCATTTT. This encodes CASSLSGAGNQPQHF.

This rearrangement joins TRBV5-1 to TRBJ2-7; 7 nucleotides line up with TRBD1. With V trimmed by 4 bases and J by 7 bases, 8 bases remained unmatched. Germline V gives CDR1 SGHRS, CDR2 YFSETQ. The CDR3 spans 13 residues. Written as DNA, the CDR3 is TGCGCCAGCAGCACTGACAGGGTAGAAGAGCAGTACTTC. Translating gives CASSTDRVEEQYF.

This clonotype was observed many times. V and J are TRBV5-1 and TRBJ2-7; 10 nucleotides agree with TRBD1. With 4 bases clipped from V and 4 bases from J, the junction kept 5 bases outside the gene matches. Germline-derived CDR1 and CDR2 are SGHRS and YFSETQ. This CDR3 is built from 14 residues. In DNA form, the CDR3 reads TGCGCCAGCAGCACGACAGGGGGCGAATACGAGCAGTACTTC. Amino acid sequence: CASSTTGGEYEQYF.

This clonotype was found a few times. This CDR3 reads CATHRETSTDTQYF. CDR3 DNA: TGTGCCACCCACAGGGAAACTAGCACAGATACGCAGTATTTT. The chain joins TRBV10-3 to TRBJ2-3, with D perhaps matching TRBD1 (6 bases). Germline V gene data show CDR1 as ENHRY and CDR2 as SYGVKD. This CDR3 is 14 amino acids long. With 10 bases removed from V and 0 bases from J, the gap between germline ends came to 14 bases.

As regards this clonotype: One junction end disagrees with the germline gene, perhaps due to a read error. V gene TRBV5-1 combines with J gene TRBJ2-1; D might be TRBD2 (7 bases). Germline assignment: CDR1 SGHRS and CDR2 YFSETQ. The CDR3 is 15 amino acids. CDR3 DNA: TGCGCCAGCAGCTCGGGGGGCTTCCAATACAGTGAGCAGTTCTTC. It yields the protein CASSSGGFQYSEQFF.

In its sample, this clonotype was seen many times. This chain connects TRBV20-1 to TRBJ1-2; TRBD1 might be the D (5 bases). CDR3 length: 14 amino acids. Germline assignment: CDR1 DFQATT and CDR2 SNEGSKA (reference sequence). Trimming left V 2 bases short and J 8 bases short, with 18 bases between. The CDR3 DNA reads TGCAGTGCTAGACCAACAGGAAAACCTATGGGCTACACCTTC. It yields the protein CSARPTGKPMGYTF.

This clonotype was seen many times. CDR3 in DNA: TGTGCCAGCAGCCTGGCCTTAGGGAAACAGTTCTTC. This gives the protein CASSLALGKQFF. The chain recombines TRBV7-9 with TRBJ2-1; unclear D gene. V gave up 5 bases and J gave up 13 bases, with 15 bases separating them. Per the germline V gene, CDR1 is SEHNR and CDR2 is FQNEAQ (reference sequence). The CDR3 sequence is 12 residues long.

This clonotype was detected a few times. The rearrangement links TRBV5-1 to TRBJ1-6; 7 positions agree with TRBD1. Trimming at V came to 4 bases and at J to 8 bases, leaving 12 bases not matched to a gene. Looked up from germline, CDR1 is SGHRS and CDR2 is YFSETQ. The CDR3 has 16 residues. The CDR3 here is CASSTKPGQSYSPLHF. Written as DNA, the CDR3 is TGCGCCAGCAGCACCAAACCGGGACAGTCCTATTCACCCCTCCACTTT.

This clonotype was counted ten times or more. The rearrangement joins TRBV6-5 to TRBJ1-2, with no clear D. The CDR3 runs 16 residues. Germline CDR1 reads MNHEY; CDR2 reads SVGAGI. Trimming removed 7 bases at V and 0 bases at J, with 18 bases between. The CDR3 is CASKPARTGTNYGYTF. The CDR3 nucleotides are TGTGCCAGCAAACCCGCGAGGACGGGAACTAACTATGGCTACACCTTC.

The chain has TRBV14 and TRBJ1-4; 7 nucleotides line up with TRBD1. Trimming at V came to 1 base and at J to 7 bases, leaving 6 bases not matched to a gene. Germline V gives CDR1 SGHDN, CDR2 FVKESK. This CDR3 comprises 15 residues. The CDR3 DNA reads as TGTGCCAGCAGCCAAGTTCAGGGGGGTCTTGAAAAACTGTTTTTT. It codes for CASSQVQGGLEKLFF.

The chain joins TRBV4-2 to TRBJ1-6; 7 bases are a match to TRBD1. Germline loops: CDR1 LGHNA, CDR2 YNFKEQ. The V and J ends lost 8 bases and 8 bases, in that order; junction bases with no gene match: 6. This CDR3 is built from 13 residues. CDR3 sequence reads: CASSRDRDSPLHF. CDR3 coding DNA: TGTGCCAGCTCCCGGGACAGAGATTCACCCCTCCACTTT.

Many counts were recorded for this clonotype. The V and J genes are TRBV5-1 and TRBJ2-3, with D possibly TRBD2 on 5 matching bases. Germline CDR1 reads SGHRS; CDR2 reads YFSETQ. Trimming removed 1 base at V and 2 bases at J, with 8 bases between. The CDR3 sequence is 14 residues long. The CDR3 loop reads CASSLSGVTDTQYF. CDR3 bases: TGCGCCAGCAGCTTGTCCGGGGTCACAGATACGCAGTATTTT.

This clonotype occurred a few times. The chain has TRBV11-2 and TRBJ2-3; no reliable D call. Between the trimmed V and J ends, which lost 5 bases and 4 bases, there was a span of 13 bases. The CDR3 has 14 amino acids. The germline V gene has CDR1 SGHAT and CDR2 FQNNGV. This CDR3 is CASSDPRAADTQYF. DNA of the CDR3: TGTGCCAGCAGCGACCCCCGGGCAGCAGATACGCAGTATTTT.

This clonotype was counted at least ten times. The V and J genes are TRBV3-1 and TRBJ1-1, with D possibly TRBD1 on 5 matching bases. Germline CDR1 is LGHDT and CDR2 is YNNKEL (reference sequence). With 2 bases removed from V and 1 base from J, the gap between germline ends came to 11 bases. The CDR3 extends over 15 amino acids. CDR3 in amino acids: CASSQFGGSNTEAFF. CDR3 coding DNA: TGTGCCAGCAGCCAATTCGGGGGATCGAACACTGAAGCTTTCTTT.

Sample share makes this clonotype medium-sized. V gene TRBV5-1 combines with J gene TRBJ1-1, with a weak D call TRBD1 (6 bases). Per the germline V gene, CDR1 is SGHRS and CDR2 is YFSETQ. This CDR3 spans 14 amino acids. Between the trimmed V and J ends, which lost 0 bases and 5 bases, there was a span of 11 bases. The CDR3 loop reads CASSLDGGATEAFF. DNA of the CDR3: TGCGCCAGCAGCTTGGATGGGGGGGCGACTGAAGCTTTCTTT.

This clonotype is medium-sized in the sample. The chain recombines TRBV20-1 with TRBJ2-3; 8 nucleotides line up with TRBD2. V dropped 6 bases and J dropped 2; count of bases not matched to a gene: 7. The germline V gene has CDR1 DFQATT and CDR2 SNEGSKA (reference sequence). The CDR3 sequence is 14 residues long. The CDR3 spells CSARIAGNTDTQYF. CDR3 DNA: TGCAGTGCGAGGATAGCGGGGAACACAGATACGCAGTATTTT.

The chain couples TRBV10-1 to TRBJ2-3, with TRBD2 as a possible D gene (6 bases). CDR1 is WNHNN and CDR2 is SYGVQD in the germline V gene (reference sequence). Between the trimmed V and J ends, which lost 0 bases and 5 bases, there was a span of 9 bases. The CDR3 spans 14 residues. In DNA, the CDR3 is TGCGCCAGCAGTGAGTCGACGGGGGAAGATACGCAGTATTTT. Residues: CASSESTGEDTQYF.

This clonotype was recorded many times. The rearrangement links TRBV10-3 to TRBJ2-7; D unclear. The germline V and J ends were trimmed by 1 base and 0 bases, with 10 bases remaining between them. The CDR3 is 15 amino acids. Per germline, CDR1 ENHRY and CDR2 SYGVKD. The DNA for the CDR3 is TGTGCCATCAGTGAGTGGGGTCAGAGCTCCTACGAGCAGTACTTC. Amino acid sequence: CAISEWGQSSYEQYF.

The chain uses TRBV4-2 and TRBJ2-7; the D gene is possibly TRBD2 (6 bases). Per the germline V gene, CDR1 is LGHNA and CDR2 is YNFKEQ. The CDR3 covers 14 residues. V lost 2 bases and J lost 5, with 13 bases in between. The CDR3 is CASSQRGSADEQYF. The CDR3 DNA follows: TGTGCCAGCAGCCAACGGGGGTCCGCCGACGAGCAGTACTTC.

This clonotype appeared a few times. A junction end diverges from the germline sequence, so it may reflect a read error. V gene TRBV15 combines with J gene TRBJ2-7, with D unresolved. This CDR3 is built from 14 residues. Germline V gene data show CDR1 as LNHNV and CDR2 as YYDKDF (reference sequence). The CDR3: CATSRASAVYEQYF. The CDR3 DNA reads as TGTGCTACCAGCAGAGCCTCTGCGGTCTACGAGCAGTACTTC.